This TCR beta chain emerged from a study of blood T cell repertoires in COVID-19. The V gene lost 5 bases and the J gene lost 3 bases, with 13 bases spanning the gap. This CDR3 region has 14 residues. Germline V gene lookup returns CDR1 SNHLY and CDR2 FYNNEI. In the original analysis: Cell counts per sample came from amplifying reference gene primers. Assay used: immunoSEQ multiplex PCR; TCRdb lists only in-frame clones, some missing. Clone size and V and J calls were adopted from that table, with D and trimming inferred from the DNA. The top ten hold approximately 3.6% of the sample, which has about 250,000 clones, about four fifths seen once. The participants were between roughly 18 and 89 years old and came from under 25 US areas. Assignment of participants to cohorts was predicated upon participant-reported clinical history.

This TCR derives from a man aged 50 to 60 who had recovered from COVID-19. The sequenced sample was PBMCs or T cells enriched from blood (not recorded which). V is TRBV2 and J is TRBJ1-1; no firm D call. This CDR3 reads CASSPSLRDTEAFF. The CDR3 DNA sequence: TGTGCCAGCAGTCCCTCTTTGAGGGACACTGAAGCTTTCTTT.